This T cell receptor (beta chain) comes out of a study of OX40 agonist ivuxolimab in advanced cancers. Study findings and constraints: With doses of 0.1-3.0 mg/kg, partial responders showed among the lowest clonal expansion. CD8+ T cells averaged more expanded clones than CD4+. At doses 0.1 to 3.0 mg/kg, CD4+ and CD8+ clones expanded.

On cycle 4 day 1 and cycle 7 day 1, as well as at baseline, blood was sampled. This clone was seen a single time. Its antigen is unknown. The sample carries other DNA sequences with the same CDR3. The method was immunoSEQ multiplex PCR; TCRdb's version includes in-frame clones alone and lacks a portion of them. The sample carries around 70,000 clones, 70% to 90% recorded once. This sample comprised CD4+ or CD8+ T cells sorted from blood, obtained in a trial of the OX40 agonist ivuxolimab. The receptor was isolated from an adult with an advanced solid tumor such as melanoma, head and neck, liver or kidney cancer.

Written as DNA, the CDR3 is TGTGCCACCAGCAGAGATCAACAGCCCCAGCATTTT. Its translation is CATSRDQQPQHF. The V gene is TRBV15, the J gene TRBJ1-5; no definite D call. The CDR3 is made up of 12 amino acids. V lost 0 bases and J 7 bases, leaving 4 bases between the germline ends. Germline V gene sequence: CDR1 LNHNV, CDR2 YYDKDF (reference sequence). The full variable domain, in which reference TRBV15 and TRBJ1-5 provide the parts outside the CDR3, is DAMVIQNPRYQVTQFGKPVTLSCSQTLNHNVMYWYQQKSSQAPKLLFHYYDKDFNNEADTPDNFQSRRPNTSFCFLDIRSPGLGDTAMYLCATSRDQQPQHFGDGTRLSIL.